The rows below give T cell receptor beta chains drawn from one sample of a study of shared clonotypes between healthy human individuals. Generated by immunoSEQ multiplex PCR, the TCRdb table keeps only in-frame clones and is missing some. The repertoire includes 550,000 to 800,000 clones, approximately 79% of them detected once, and 1.5% to 2% sits in the top ten. The sequencing sample was made of memory CD4+ T cells sorted from blood. The source is a woman aged 30 to 39 in good health. Each CDR3 is given with its conserved first and last residue. Each record gives: J gene, V gene, clone size, CDR3 protein. The size of a clone is reported for some rows only, either as once, few or many, or as a class for expanded clones.

j_gene: TRBJ2-7
v_gene: TRBV5-6
abundance: once
CDR3aa: CASSPKGGQGKEYF

j_gene: TRBJ1-2
v_gene: TRBV28
abundance: .
CDR3aa: CASRHYGSYGYTF

j_gene: TRBJ2-7
v_gene: TRBV14
abundance: .
CDR3aa: CASSQEPGRAKEQYF

j_gene: TRBJ2-7
v_gene: TRBV27
abundance: few
CDR3aa: CASSSLGAGPYEQYF

j_gene: TRBJ1-5
v_gene: TRBV6-1
abundance: .
CDR3aa: CASSVLGSNQPQHF

j_gene: TRBJ1-1
v_gene: TRBV29-1
abundance: .
CDR3aa: CSVGQLNTEAFF

j_gene: TRBJ2-3
v_gene: TRBV19
abundance: .
CDR3aa: CASSPGLAPGTDTQYF

j_gene: TRBJ1-1
v_gene: TRBV29-1
abundance: .
CDR3aa: CSVVDSVGLGTEAFF

j_gene: .
v_gene: TRBV6-1
abundance: .
CDR3aa: CASSVTLLDYEQYF

j_gene: TRBJ1-2
v_gene: TRBV6-5
abundance: .
CDR3aa: CASTPDKQYYGYTF

j_gene: TRBJ2-3
v_gene: TRBV6-4
abundance: .
CDR3aa: CASSPKVLARGTDTQYF

j_gene: TRBJ2-1
v_gene: TRBV5-1
abundance: few
CDR3aa: CASRLDGGYNEQFF

j_gene: TRBJ2-2
v_gene: TRBV19
abundance: .
CDR3aa: CASSTQPGLHTGELFF

j_gene: TRBJ1-1
v_gene: TRBV12-5
abundance: .
CDR3aa: CASGLVYPQGGNYTEAFF